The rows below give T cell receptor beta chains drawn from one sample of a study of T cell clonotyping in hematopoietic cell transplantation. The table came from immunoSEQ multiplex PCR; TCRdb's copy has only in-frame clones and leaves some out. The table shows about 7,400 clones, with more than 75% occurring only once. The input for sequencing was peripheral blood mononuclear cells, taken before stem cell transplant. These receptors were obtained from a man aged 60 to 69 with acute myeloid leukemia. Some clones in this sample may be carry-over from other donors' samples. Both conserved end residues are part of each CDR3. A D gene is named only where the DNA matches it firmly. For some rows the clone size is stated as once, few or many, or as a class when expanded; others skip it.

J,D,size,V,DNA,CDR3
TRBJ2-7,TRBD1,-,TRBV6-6,TGTGCCAGCAGTCCACAGGGGTTCTCCTACGAGCAGTACTTC,CASSPQGFSYEQYF
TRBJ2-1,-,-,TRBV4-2,TGTGCCAGCAGCCAAGATCGAGTCGGCAGGGAGAAGTTCTTC,CASSQDRVGREKFF
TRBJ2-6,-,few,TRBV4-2,TGTGCCAGCAGCCTACAAAGTCGGGCCAACGTCCTGACTTTC,CASSLQSRANVLTF
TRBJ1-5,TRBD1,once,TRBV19,TGTGCCAGTAGTATCCGGACAGGGGGAAGCAATCAGCCCCAGCATTTT,CASSIRTGGSNQPQHF
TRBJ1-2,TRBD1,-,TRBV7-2,TGTGCCAGCAGCGACAGGGGGCGAGTTGGTGGCTACACCTTC,CASSDRGRVGGYTF
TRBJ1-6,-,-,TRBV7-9,TGTGCCAGCATGGAGTGGGGGGATAATTCACCCCTCCACTTT,CASMEWGDNSPLHF
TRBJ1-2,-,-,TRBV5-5,TGTGCCAGCAGCTTGTTTGATAATTGGTCCAGGGGCTACACCTTC,CASSLFDNWSRGYTF
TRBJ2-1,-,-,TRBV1,TGCACCAGCAGCCAAGATCCCGGGACTAGCGGGCGGAATGAGCAGTTCTTC,CTSSQDPGTSGRNEQFF
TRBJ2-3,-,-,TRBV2,TGTGCCAGCAGTGAAGAAGCCCCTGCAGATACGCAGTATTTT,CASSEEAPADTQYF
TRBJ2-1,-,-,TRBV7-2,TGTGCCAGCAGCTTAGCGTACAGCGACAATGAGCAGTTCTTC,CASSLAYSDNEQFF
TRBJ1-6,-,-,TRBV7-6,TGTGCCAGCAGCTTGTATGAAGGAAATTCACCCCTCCACTTT,CASSLYEGNSPLHF
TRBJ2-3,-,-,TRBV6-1,TGTGCCAGCAGACCGACACTTAACACAGATACGCAGTATTTT,CASRPTLNTDTQYF
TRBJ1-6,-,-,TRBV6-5,TGTGCCAGCAGTTACACACTAAAAAATCTAAGGTCACCCCTCCACTTT,CASSYTLKNLRSPLHF
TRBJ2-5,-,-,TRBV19,TGTGCCAGTAGTACCACAGCCTGGAGGGAGACCCAGTACTTC,CASSTTAWRETQYF
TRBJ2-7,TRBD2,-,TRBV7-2,TGTGCCAGCAGTCACATCGCAGCGGGAGTTGAGCAGTACTTC,CASSHIAAGVEQYF
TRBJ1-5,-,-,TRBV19,TGTGCCAGTCGTTCATTCGGAGGGCCTCTACAGCCCCAGCATTTT,CASRSFGGPLQPQHF
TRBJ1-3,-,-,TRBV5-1,TGCGCCAGCAGCTTGCCTCGGGACCCGGGAAACACCATATATTTT,CASSLPRDPGNTIYF
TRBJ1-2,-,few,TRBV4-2,TGTGCCAGCAGCCGGACCTGGGACACTGACTATGGCTACACCTTC,CASSRTWDTDYGYTF
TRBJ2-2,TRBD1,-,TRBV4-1,TGCGCCAGCAGCCAAGATGCCGGGACAGCCAAACGTGTCGGGGAGCTGTTTTTT,CASSQDAGTAKRVGELFF
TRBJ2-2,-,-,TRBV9,TGTGCCAGCACGAAACAGGGTGGAGGCACCGGGGAGCTGTTTTTT,CASTKQGGGTGELFF
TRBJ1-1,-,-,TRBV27,TGTGCCAGCAGTTCTCGAGGAATAGGAACTGAAGCTTTCTTT,CASSSRGIGTEAFF
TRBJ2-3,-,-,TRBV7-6,TGTGCCAGCAGCTTAGGGAGATTACCAGATACGCAGTATTTT,CASSLGRLPDTQYF
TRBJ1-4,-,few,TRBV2,TGTGCCAGCAGTGAAAGCGGGGTCCCCACAAGTGAAAAACTGTTTTTT,CASSESGVPTSEKLFF
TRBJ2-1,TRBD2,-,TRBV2,TGTGCCAGCAGCAGCACGACTAGCGGTAACAATGAGCAGTTCTTC,CASSSTTSGNNEQFF
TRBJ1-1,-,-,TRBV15,TGTGCCACCAGCAGAATACCCGGGGGGGATGAGGACGGTAGGAACACTGAAGCTTTCTTT,CATSRIPGGDEDGRNTEAFF
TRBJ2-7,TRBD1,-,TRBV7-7,TGTGCCAGCAGCTTATCGGGACAGGGCTACGAGCAGTACTTC,CASSLSGQGYEQYF
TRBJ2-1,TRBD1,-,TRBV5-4,TGTGCCAGCAGCTACGACAGGGACGATGAGCAGTTCTTC,CASSYDRDDEQFF
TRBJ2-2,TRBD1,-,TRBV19,TGTGCCAGCCATCCGGGACAGGGGGCCTTGGGCGCGAACACCGGGGAGCTGTTTTTT,CASHPGQGALGANTGELFF
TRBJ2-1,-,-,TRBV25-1,TGTGCCAGCAGTGAGTGGAATGAGCAGTTCTTC,CASSEWNEQFF
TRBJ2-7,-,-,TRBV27,TGTGCCAGATGTTACGAGCAGTACTTC,CARCYEQYF
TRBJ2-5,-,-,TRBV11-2,TGTGCCAGCAGCCCGGGACACGCAGCAGAGACCCAGTACTTC,CASSPGHAAETQYF
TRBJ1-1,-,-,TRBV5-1,TGCGCCAGCAGCTTGGACCAACCCGGCTCTGAAGCTTTCTTT,CASSLDQPGSEAFF
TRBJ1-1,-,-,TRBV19,TGTGCCAGTAGTATTTGGGGGGCGCGGACTGAAGCTTTCTTT,CASSIWGARTEAFF
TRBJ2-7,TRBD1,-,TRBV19,TGTGCCAGTAGTATTACGGGGACAGGAGCCTACGAGCAGTACTTC,CASSITGTGAYEQYF
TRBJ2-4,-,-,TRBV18,TGTGCCAGCTCACCCCTCAAGGGTGGGAACATTCAGTACTTC,CASSPLKGGNIQYF
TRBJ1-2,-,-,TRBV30,TGTGCCTGGGGCGCGGATGGCTACACCTTC,CAWGADGYTF
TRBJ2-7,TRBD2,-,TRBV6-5,TGTGCCAGCAGTTACTCCGACGGGGGGACCTACGAGCAGTACTTC,CASSYSDGGTYEQYF
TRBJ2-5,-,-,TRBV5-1,TGCGCCAGTACAGGGAACCAAGAGACCCAGTACTTC,CASTGNQETQYF
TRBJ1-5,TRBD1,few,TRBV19,TGTGCCAGTAGTATCGACAGGGGCGGCAATCAGCCCCAGCATTTT,CASSIDRGGNQPQHF
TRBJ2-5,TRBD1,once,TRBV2,TGTGCCAGCAGTCAGACAGGGGAGTTGACCCAGTACTTC,CASSQTGELTQYF
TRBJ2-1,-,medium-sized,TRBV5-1,TGCGCCAGCAGATTAGACTTTAACAATGAGCAGTTCTTC,CASRLDFNNEQFF
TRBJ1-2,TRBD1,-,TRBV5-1,TGCGCCAGCAGCTTGGAGAAGACAGGGCCTAACTATGGCTACACCTTC,CASSLEKTGPNYGYTF
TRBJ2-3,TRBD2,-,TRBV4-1,TGCGCCAGCAGTGGGGTACTAGCGGGAGGATCAGATACGCAGTATTTT,CASSGVLAGGSDTQYF
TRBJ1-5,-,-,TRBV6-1,TGTGCCAGCACCAAGGACGCCGGGAGGGATCAGCCCCAGCATTTT,CASTKDAGRDQPQHF
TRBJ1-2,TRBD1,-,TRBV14,TGTGCCAGCAGGAAGACAGGGAAGGATGGCTACACCTTC,CASRKTGKDGYTF
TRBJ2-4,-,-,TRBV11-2,TGTGCCAGCAGCGCCGCCCTCAGTCCGCATGTAGCCAAAAACATTCAGTACTTC,CASSAALSPHVAKNIQYF
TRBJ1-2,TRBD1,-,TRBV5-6,TGTGCCAGCAGCTTTCAGGGGGCAGGCTATGGCTACACCTTC,CASSFQGAGYGYTF
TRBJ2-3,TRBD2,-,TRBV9,TGTGCCAGCAGCGTTAGCGGGAGAACAGATACGCAGTATTTT,CASSVSGRTDTQYF
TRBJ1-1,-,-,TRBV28,TGTGCCAGCACGGGGGTTATGAACACTGAAGCTTTCTTT,CASTGVMNTEAFF
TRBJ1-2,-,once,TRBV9,TGTGCCAGCAGCGTAGCTTGGGGGAGCTATGGCTACACCTTC,CASSVAWGSYGYTF
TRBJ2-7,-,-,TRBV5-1,TGCGCCAGCAGCCCCCCCCCACCCTCCTACGAGCAGTACTTC,CASSPPPPSYEQYF
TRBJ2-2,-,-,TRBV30,TGTGCCTGGAGGCGCCTAGCGCTCACCGGGGAGCTGTTTTTT,CAWRRLALTGELFF